The clone carrying this TCR beta chain was counted a few times. Its target is unknown. The sample is drawn from a study of graft-versus-host responses after intestinal transplantation. Study-wide background: The transplants performed in recipients were multivisceral, liver-intestinal, or isolated intestinal. Findings and limits, study-wide: High graft-versus-host to host-versus-graft clonal ratios were seen in allografts of patients with graft-donor T cell macrochimerism.

Method: immunoSEQ multiplex PCR; TCRdb's copy keeps in-frame clones and lacks some. The sample holds tens of thousands of clones, roughly 80% seen once. This CDR3 has 16 residues. The V and J ends lost 5 bases and 2 bases, in that order; junction bases with no gene match: 8. Germline V lookup: CDR1 SEHNR, CDR2 FQNEAQ (reference sequence). Sequenced here: unstimulated CD8+ T cells sorted from spleen or lymph node cells, sampled before intestinal transplant. The chain joins TRBV7-9 to TRBJ2-7; 11 nucleotides line up with TRBD1. The receptor was derived from a human donor who received an intestinal transplant. The CDR3 DNA is TGTGCCAGCAGCCAACGAGGGGGACAGGGGGCCTACGAGCAGTACTTC. It translates to CASSQRGGQGAYEQYF.